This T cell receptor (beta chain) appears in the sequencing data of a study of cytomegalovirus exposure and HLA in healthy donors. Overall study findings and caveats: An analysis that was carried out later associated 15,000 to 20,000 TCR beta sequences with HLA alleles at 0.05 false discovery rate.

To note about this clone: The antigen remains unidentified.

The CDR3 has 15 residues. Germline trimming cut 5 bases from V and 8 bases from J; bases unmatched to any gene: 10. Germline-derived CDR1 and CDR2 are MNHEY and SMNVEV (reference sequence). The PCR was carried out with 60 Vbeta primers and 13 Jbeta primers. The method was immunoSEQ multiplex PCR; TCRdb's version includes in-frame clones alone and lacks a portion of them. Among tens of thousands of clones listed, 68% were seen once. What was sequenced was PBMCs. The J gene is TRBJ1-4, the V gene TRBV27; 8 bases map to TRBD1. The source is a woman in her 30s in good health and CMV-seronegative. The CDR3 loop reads CASSHSGGWEEKLFF. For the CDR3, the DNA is TGTGCCAGCAGTCATTCAGGGGGCTGGGAGGAAAAACTGTTTTTT.